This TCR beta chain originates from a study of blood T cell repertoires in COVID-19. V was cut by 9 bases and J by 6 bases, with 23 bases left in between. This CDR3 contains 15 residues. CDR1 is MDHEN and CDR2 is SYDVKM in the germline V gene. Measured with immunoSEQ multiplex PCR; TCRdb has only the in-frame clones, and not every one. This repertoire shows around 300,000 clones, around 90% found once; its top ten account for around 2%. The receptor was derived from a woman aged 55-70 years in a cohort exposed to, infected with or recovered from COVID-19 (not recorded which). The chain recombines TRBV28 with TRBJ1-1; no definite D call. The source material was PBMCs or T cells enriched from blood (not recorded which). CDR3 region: CASNLREGGRPEAFF. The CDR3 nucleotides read TGTGCCAGTAACCTTCGGGAGGGTGGGAGGCCTGAAGCTTTCTTT.